The 22 T cell receptor beta chains reported below all come from one sample, sequenced in a study of Graves' ophthalmopathy and Graves' hyperthyroidism. From RNA, the CDR3 regions of TCR beta chains were amplified and sequenced. Following a first-round RT-PCR that used HTBI primers, a second-round multiplex PCR was carried out. TCRdb re-analysed the multiplex PCR reads in MiXCR, keeping a single row per CDR3 protein. The sample lists about 400,000 distinct CDR3 sequences, about 16% seen once, with 1.6% in the top ten. Specimen: peripheral blood. These receptors were obtained from a young woman with Graves' ophthalmopathy.

This clonotype was recorded many times. The rearrangement joins TRBV7-2 to TRBJ1-1, with D possibly TRBD1 on 5 matching bases. This CDR3 spans 14 amino acids. Trimming removed 1 base at V and 5 bases at J, with 11 bases between. CDR1 is SGHTA, CDR2 FQGNSA, per germline. The CDR3 bases are TGTGCCAGCAGCTTAGACGGGGACGGGACTGAAGCTTTCTTT. Translated, it gives CASSLDGDGTEAFF.

At least ten counts were recorded for this clonotype. The chain employs TRBV6-5 and TRBJ2-7; D is possibly TRBD1 (5 bases). V was clipped by 4 bases and J by 5 bases, with 15 bases between them. Germline V CDR1 and CDR2: MNHEY, SVGAGI. The CDR3 loop spans 14 amino acids. CDR3 amino acids: CASSSQKGLDEQYF. The CDR3 bases are TGTGCCAGCAGTTCCCAGAAGGGGCTTGACGAGCAGTACTTC.

The chain employs TRBV6-5 and TRBJ2-7; 7 nucleotides match TRBD2. With V trimmed by 0 bases and J by 7 bases, 9 bases remained unmatched. Germline V gives CDR1 MNHEY, CDR2 SVGAGI. CDR3 size: 15 residues. Here the CDR3 reads CASSYSAGVPTEQYF. Written as DNA, the CDR3 is TGTGCCAGCAGTTACTCTGCGGGAGTCCCTACGGAGCAGTACTTC.

This clonotype turned up a few times. The rearrangement uses TRBV19 and TRBJ2-4, with 8 bases identical to TRBD1. The germline V gene encodes CDR1 LNHDA and CDR2 SQIVND (reference sequence). This CDR3 is built from 16 residues. V lost 3 bases to trimming and J lost 9 bases; unmatched junction nucleotides: 13. CDR3 bases: TGTGCCAGTAGTATTCGTCAGGGGGCGCGATCAGCCATTCAGTACTTC. This sequence encodes CASSIRQGARSAIQYF.

This clonotype was recorded many times. This sequence joins TRBV2 and TRBJ2-5; 12 bases align to TRBD2. Germline CDR1 is SNHLY and CDR2 is FYNNEI. The CDR3 covers 15 residues. J was trimmed by 4 bases and V by 4 bases; bases with no gene match: 4. The chain's CDR3 is CASSVSSGGGETQYF. The DNA for the CDR3 is TGTGCCAGCAGTGTTTCTAGCGGGGGGGGAGAGACCCAGTACTTC. Looking up the rest from reference TRBV2 and TRBJ2-5 gives the full variable domain: EPEVTQTPSHQVTQMGQEVILRCVPISNHLYFYWYRQILGQKVEFLVSFYNNEISEKSEIFDDQFSVERPDGSNFTLKIRSTKLEDSAMYFCASSVSSGGGETQYFGPGTRLLVL.

Ten or more counts support this clonotype. The chain carries TRBV6-2 or TRBV6-3 and TRBJ1-1; 11 positions match TRBD1. The ends lost 0 bases at V and 4 bases at J; junction bases unmatched: 13. The CDR3 is 19 amino acids. Per the germline V gene, CDR1 is MNHEY and CDR2 is SVGEGT. The CDR3 is CASSYSSNRDRGTGTEAFF. Here the CDR3 DNA reads TGTGCCAGCAGTTACTCGAGCAACCGGGACAGGGGGACGGGCACTGAAGCTTTCTTT.

This clonotype was observed many times. The chain combines TRBV5-1 with TRBJ1-1, with TRBD1 matching over 11 bases. V shed 4 bases, J shed 1 base, and the junction held 6 bases outside the gene matches. The CDR3 is made up of 16 amino acids. Germline CDR1 SGHRS, CDR2 YFSETQ. The CDR3 loop reads CASSAWDRGGNTEAFF. The DNA of the CDR3 is TGCGCCAGCAGCGCCTGGGACAGGGGGGGGAACACTGAAGCTTTCTTT.

This clonotype appeared many times. V usage is TRBV19 and J usage is TRBJ1-2, with 11 bases lining up with TRBD1. The J segment lost 7 bases and the V segment lost 7 bases, leaving 5 bases of the junction unmatched. CDR1 is LNHDA and CDR2 is SQIVND in the germline V gene (reference sequence). This CDR3 is 13 amino acids long. The chain's CDR3 is CASIPGTGGGYTF. The CDR3 DNA is TGTGCCAGTATACCCGGGACAGGGGGTGGCTACACCTTC.

The sample holds many counts of this clonotype. The rearrangement uses TRBV6-2 or TRBV6-3 and TRBJ1-5; maybe TRBD1 (6 bases). This CDR3 is 14 amino acids long. CDR1 and CDR2 (germline): MNHEY, SVGEGT. The V end lost 7 bases, the J end lost 3 bases, and 13 bases lay between the germline ends. This chain's CDR3 is CASTKDSPNQPQHF. The CDR3 DNA sequence: TGTGCCAGCACCAAGGACAGTCCCAATCAGCCCCAGCATTTT.

This clonotype showed up many times. The rearrangement links TRBV29-1 to TRBJ1-5; no clear D. V was trimmed by 5 bases and J by 6 bases, leaving 14 bases between them. CDR3 length equals 13 residues. CDR1 is SQVTM, CDR2 ANQGSEA, per germline. CDR3 in amino acids: CSVRANIGQPQHF. The DNA for the CDR3 is TGCAGCGTTAGGGCCAATATCGGTCAGCCCCAGCATTTT.

V is TRBV6-2 or TRBV6-3 and J is TRBJ2-4, with 7 bases matching TRBD1. The CDR3 consists of 14 residues. V gave up 6 bases and J gave up 6 bases; unmatched junction bases: 8. The V gene's germline CDR1 is MNHEY and CDR2 SVGEGT. The CDR3 bases are TGTGCCAGCAGGAACGACAGGGAACGAAACATTCAGTACTTC. Protein product: CASRNDRERNIQYF.

The sample holds many counts of this clonotype. V is TRBV7-3 and J is TRBJ2-7, with a tentative D call TRBD1 (6 bases). Looked up from germline, CDR1 is SGHTA and CDR2 is FQGTGA. CDR3 length equals 15 residues. Trimming took off 5 bases at V and 5 bases at J, with 19 bases between the two ends. The CDR3 DNA follows: TGTGCCAGCAGCGTACAGGGTGGGGGCGGGCACGAGCAGTACTTC. Its protein product is CASSVQGGGGHEQYF.

This clonotype came up many times. The chain couples TRBV4-3 to TRBJ1-5; D gene ambiguous. CDR1 LGHNA and CDR2 YSLEER come from the germline V gene. The V end was cut by 0 bases, the J end by 7 bases, with 10 bases between. The CDR3 is 14 residues long. In nucleotides, the CDR3 is TGCGCCAGCAGCCAAGATGCAGCGAAGCAGCCCCAGCATTTT. This translates into CASSQDAAKQPQHF.

This clonotype was detected many times. The V and J genes are TRBV14 and TRBJ2-2; the D gene is possibly TRBD1 (6 bases). The CDR3 loop spans 15 amino acids. Trimming took off 0 bases at V and 6 bases at J, with 11 bases between the two ends. Germline assignment: CDR1 SGHDN and CDR2 FVKESK. CDR3 bases: TGTGCCAGCAGCCAAGACAGGGGAATCGCCGGGGAGCTGTTTTTT. Translating gives CASSQDRGIAGELFF.

This clonotype was seen at least ten times. This sequence joins TRBV27 and TRBJ2-5; no clear D. This CDR3 has 14 residues. The ends were cut back, 4 bases at V and 0 bases at J, with 9 bases in the middle. Germline V gene data show CDR1 as MNHEY and CDR2 as SMNVEV (reference sequence). The CDR3 is CASSSFRNQETQYF. The DNA for the CDR3 is TGTGCCAGCAGTTCCTTTCGAAACCAAGAGACCCAGTACTTC.

This clonotype was detected ten times or more. The chain has TRBV9 and TRBJ2-5; TRBD2 matches 9 bases. Germline CDR1 reads SGDLS; CDR2 reads YYNGEE. The CDR3 contains 14 residues. V was pared by 4 bases and J by 2 bases, with 3 bases of the junction left unmatched. CDR3 loop: CASSQTSGQETQYF. DNA for the CDR3: TGTGCCAGCAGCCAGACTAGCGGACAAGAGACCCAGTACTTC.

This clonotype came up many times. The chain has TRBV5-1 and TRBJ2-2; no clear D. CDR1 and CDR2 from the germline V gene are SGHRS and YFSETQ. V was shortened by 4 bases and J by 7 bases, with 11 bases between the two germline ends. This CDR3 comprises 13 residues. This CDR3 is CASSANVGGELFF. The CDR3 coding sequence is TGCGCCAGCAGCGCCAACGTTGGCGGGGAGCTGTTTTTT.

Many counts were recorded for this clonotype. The chain recombines TRBV27 with TRBJ1-2; tentatively, D is TRBD1 (5 bases). Trimming took 5 bases from V and 0 from J, leaving 10 bases between them. Per germline, CDR1 MNHEY and CDR2 SMNVEV (reference sequence). CDR3 length: 14 amino acids. The CDR3 sequence is CASSPWGPNYGYTF. The CDR3 DNA sequence: TGTGCCAGCAGTCCCTGGGGCCCTAACTATGGCTACACCTTC.

The rearrangement links TRBV28 to TRBJ1-2; 7 bases map to TRBD1. From germline, CDR1 is MDHEN and CDR2 SYDVKM. The junction had 4 bases not matched to a gene; V was cut back by 6 bases and J by 6 bases. This CDR3 region has 12 residues. CDR3 nucleotide sequence: TGTGCCAGCAGAGACAGGGTTGATGGCTACACCTTC. It codes for CASRDRVDGYTF.

The chain recombines TRBV7-2 with TRBJ2-5; D is possibly TRBD2 (5 bases). The CDR3 contains 12 residues. The germline V gene has CDR1 SGHTA and CDR2 FQGNSA. The V and J ends lost 4 bases and 7 bases respectively, with 10 bases between them. CDR3 bases: TGTGCCAGCAGCTCGCCCGCGGGGACCCAGTACTTC. Its translation: CASSSPAGTQYF.

This clonotype was detected ten times or more. The V call is TRBV24-1, the J call TRBJ1-5; tentatively, D is TRBD1 (5 bases). Germline assignment: CDR1 KGHDR and CDR2 SFDVKD. With 4 bases removed from V and 11 bases from J, the gap between germline ends came to 17 bases. The CDR3 consists of 14 residues. CDR3 sequence: CATSDPGQGTAQHF. As DNA, the CDR3 is TGTGCCACCAGTGACCCAGGACAAGGCACGGCCCAGCATTTT.

This clonotype was seen at least ten times. The chain combines TRBV20-1 with TRBJ2-7, with TRBD2 matching over 9 bases. Germline V gene data show CDR1 as DFQATT and CDR2 as SNEGSKA (reference sequence). This CDR3 is 15 amino acids long. Trimming removed 0 bases from V and 2 bases from J; junction bases left unmatched: 5. CDR3 residues: CSARDQVAGAYEQYF. For the CDR3, the DNA is TGCAGTGCTAGAGATCAGGTAGCGGGAGCCTACGAGCAGTACTTC.